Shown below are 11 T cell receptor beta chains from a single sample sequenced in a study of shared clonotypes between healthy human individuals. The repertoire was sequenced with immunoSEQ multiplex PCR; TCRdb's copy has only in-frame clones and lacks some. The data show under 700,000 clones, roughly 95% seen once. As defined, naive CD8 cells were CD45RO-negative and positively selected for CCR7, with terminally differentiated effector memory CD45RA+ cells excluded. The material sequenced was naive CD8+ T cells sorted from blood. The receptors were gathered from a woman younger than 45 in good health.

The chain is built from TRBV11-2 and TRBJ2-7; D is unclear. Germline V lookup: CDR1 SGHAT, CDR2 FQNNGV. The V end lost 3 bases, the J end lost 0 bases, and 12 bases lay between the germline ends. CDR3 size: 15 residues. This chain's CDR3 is CASSLGPGASYEQYF. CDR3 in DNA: TGTGCCAGCAGCTTGGGTCCTGGAGCCTCCTACGAGCAGTACTTC.

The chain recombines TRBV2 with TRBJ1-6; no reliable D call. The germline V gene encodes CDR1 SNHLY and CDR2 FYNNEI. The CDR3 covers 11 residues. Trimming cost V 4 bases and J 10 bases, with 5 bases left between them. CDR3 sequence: CASSGRSPLHF. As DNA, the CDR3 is TGTGCCAGCAGTGGACGATCACCCCTCCACTTT.

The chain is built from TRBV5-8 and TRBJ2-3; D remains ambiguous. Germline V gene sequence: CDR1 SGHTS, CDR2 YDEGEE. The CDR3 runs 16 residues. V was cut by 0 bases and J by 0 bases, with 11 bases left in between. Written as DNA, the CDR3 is TGTGCCAGCAGCTTGGCACTAACCCTTAGCACAGATACGCAGTATTTT. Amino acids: CASSLALTLSTDTQYF.

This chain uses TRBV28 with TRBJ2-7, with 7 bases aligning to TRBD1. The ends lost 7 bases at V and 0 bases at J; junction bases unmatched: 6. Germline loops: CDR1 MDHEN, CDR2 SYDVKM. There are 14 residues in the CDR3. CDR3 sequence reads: CASIGGQPSYEQYF. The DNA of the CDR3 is TGTGCCAGCATTGGGGGACAGCCCTCCTACGAGCAGTACTTC.

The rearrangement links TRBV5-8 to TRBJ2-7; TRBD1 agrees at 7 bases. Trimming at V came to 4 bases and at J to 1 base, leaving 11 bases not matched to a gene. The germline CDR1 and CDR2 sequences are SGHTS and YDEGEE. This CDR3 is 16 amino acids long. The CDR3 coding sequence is TGTGCCAGCAGCCTACATCCCCGACAGGGATCCTACGAGCAGTACTTC. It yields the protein CASSLHPRQGSYEQYF.

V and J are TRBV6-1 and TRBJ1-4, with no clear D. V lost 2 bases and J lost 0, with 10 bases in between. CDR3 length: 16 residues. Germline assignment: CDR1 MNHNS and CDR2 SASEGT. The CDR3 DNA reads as TGTGCCAGCAGTGAACCGGATCTTGCAACTAATGAAAAACTGTTTTTT. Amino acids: CASSEPDLATNEKLFF.

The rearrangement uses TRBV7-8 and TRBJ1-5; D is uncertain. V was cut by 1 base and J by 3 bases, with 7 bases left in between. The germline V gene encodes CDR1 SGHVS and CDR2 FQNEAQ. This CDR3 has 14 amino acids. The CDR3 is CASSLGMSNQPQHF. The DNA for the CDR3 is TGTGCCAGCAGCTTAGGTATGTCCAATCAGCCCCAGCATTTT.

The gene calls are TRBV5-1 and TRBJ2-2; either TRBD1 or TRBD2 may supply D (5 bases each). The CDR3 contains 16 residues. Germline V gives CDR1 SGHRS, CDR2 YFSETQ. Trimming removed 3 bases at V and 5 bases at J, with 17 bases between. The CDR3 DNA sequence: TGCGCCAGCAGCTGGGCTCGGGGCCAGCCTACCGGGGAGCTGTTTTTT. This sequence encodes CASSWARGQPTGELFF.

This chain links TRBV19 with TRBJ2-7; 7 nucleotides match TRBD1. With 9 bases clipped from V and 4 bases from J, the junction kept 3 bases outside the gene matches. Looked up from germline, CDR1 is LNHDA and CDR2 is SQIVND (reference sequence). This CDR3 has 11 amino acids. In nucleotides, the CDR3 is TGTGCCAGCGGACAGGTTTACGAGCAGTACTTC. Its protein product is CASGQVYEQYF. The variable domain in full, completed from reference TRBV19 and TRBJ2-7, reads DGGITQSPKYLFRKEGQNVTLSCEQNLNHDAMYWYRQDPGQGLRLIYYSQIVNDFQKGDIAEGYSVSREKKESFPLTVTSAQKNPTAFYLCASGQVYEQYFGPGTRLTVT.

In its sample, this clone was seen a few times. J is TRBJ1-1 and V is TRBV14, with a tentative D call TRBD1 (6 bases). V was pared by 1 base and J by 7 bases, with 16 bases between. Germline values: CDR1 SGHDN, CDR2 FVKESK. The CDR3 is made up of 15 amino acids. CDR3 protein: CASSQGRIGTIEAFF. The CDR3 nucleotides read TGTGCCAGCAGCCAAGGCCGGATCGGGACAATTGAAGCTTTCTTT.

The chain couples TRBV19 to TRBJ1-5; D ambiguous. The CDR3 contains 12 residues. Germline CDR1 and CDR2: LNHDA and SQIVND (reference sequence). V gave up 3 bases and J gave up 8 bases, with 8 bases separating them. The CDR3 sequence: CASSIPHEPQHF. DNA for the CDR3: TGTGCCAGTAGTATTCCCCATGAGCCCCAGCATTTT.